The TCR beta chain under discussion was sequenced for a study of T cells in Graves' hyperthyroidism and ophthalmopathy (dated by TCRdb to between 2017 and 2020). About the investigation overall: Peripheral blood samples were taken at the time of initial diagnosis, prior to any treatment. To identify TCR V-J signatures that set the groups apart, the researchers used a discovery cohort of 100 patients, made up of 40 to 45 with Graves' ophthalmopathy and about 55 with stable Graves' hyperthyroidism. Prospective prediction of ophthalmopathy was tested in an independent validation cohort of approximately 19 hyperthyroidism patients and 15 to 17 patients who later progressed to ophthalmopathy. For training and testing, the roughly 93 patients in the discovery cohort were randomly divided in a 7:3 ratio. In six Graves' hyperthyroidism patients, the study also compared T-cell repertoires from thyroid tissue with T-cell repertoires from blood. Once sampling was done, hyperthyroidism patients were given methimazole at a starting dose of 30 mg daily, whereas ophthalmopathy patients were given high-dose intravenous methylprednisolone. According to the paper, TCR Vbeta CDR3 sequencing was carried out on approximately 140 peripheral blood samples, which came from under 50 ophthalmopathy, 70 to 80 hyperthyroidism and approximately 17 progressor patients. Summary of the overall study and its limitations: In validation, the model predicted progression to ophthalmopathy a median of roughly 6.2 months before onset, with roughly 70% sensitivity and just under 75% specificity. Sample size was not statistically predetermined, and blinding of investigators to group allocation was not performed. In cross-validation, a model built on a 13 V-J signature told ophthalmopathy apart from stable hyperthyroidism with approximately 90% sensitivity and around 83% specificity, and in testing the same model reached 80%/75%. Most expanded thyroid clonotypes (frequency above 0.001) were also found in blood, which suggests that blood repertoires may mirror thyroid immune responses.

This clonotype appeared many times. The antigen this receptor binds is unknown. Base quality data are lacking; no much larger clone is found one base away. Stable Graves' hyperthyroidism was defined as the absence of progression to ophthalmopathy over 18 months of follow-up. Hyperthyroidism patients were newly diagnosed, with disease duration under 2 months, and aged 18 to 65 years. The study excluded patients with uncontrolled infections, other autoimmune diseases, pregnancy or lactation. Diagnoses were established on the basis of clinical symptoms, serum thyroxine and TRAb, thyroid ultrasound, and orbital computed tomography. PBMCs were isolated from 7.5 to 10 ml of fresh peripheral blood by Ficoll-Paque density gradient centrifugation. Total RNA was extracted with Trizol reagent, and quality was checked on an Agilent 2100 Bioanalyzer. TCR beta CDR3 regions were amplified from RNA transcripts. For the first round of RT-PCR on the TCR CDR3, the HTBI primer set was used together with the Qiagen OneStep RT-PCR kit. Libraries were constructed in a second round of multiplex PCR, after which size selection and purification were performed. Libraries were sequenced paired-end with 100 bp reads on an Illumina HiSeq2000. On the authors' methods: SOAPnuke was used to process the raw data, removing reads that contained adapters or uncalled bases, had a mean Phred below 15, or lacked an exact match to the constant primer or identifier. COPE v1.2.5 was used to merge high-quality paired reads, and clonotypes were defined as unique nucleotide sequences. MiTCR v1.1 was used to align clonotypes to the IMGT TRBV, TRBD and TRBJ reference segments. Only V-J combinations with frequency above 0.0001, covering 99.2% of repertoires, were analysed. The TCS score was defined as F50 (clonal expansion) divided by E x V (chaos), with BLOSUM62-based TCRdist calculated between CDR3 peptides within each V-J. Welch's t-statistics and random forest reduced 500 to 650 V-J features to 10 to 15, which were used in a naive Bayes classifier (R e1071). TCRdb took the public reads, trimmed them with fastp at Q25, ran MiXCR for clone calling and kept in-frame beta chains. Rows with one shared CDR3 protein collapse into an entry with the most common genes and DNA. The V and J calls shown here were made by TCRdb, not taken from the authors' results. This sample gives roughly 630,000 distinct CDR3 sequences in total; 15% to 17% of them show up just once. The ten top clones hold under 8% of the sample.

The CDR3 covers 13 residues, taking in both the cysteine and the phenylalanine. Of the read, only the CDR3 DNA is kept; its 39 bases are in frame from base 1. V is clipped by 5 bases and J by 1 base, and the sequence between their germline boundaries is 8 bases long. For CDR1 and CDR2, the germline V gene lists MGHDK and SYGVNS. The TCR was taken from a woman in her 30s with Graves' hyperthyroidism. The source material was blood. The rearranged segments are TRBV25-1 and TRBJ1-1, with no confidently assigned D gene. The CDR3 region reads CASSPLRNTEAFF. The sequenced DNA is TGTGCCAGCAGTCCCCTAAGGAACACTGAAGCTTTCTTT.